The 31 T cell receptor beta chains below come from one sample, sequenced in a study of early T cells in non-severe SARS-CoV-2 infection. TCRdb re-called the 5' RACE reads through MiXCR, storing one row per CDR3 protein. The sample has approximately 40,000 distinct CDR3 sequences, about a tenth seen once; the top ten hold approximately 8.7%. Input material: whole blood. These receptors all stem from an adult who was a healthcare worker with PCR-confirmed SARS-CoV-2 infection or an uninfected control (not recorded which).

In this sample, this clonotype turned up a few times. The chain recombines TRBV30 with TRBJ1-2; D unresolved. Trimming shortened V by 2 bases and J by 2 bases, and 9 bases separated the two germline ends. This CDR3 has 13 amino acids. Per the germline V gene, CDR1 is GTSNPN and CDR2 is SVGIG (reference sequence). The CDR3 region has the DNA TGTGCCTGGAGTCTGGACGGAAACTATGGCTACACCTTC. Its protein product is CAWSLDGNYGYTF.

The DNA for the CDR3 is TGTGCCAGTACCACAACAGGGCTCCGCAATCAGCCCCAGCATTTT. Residues: CASTTTGLRNQPQHF. J is TRBJ1-5 and V is TRBV19, with a tentative D call TRBD1 (6 bases). The ends were cut back, 7 bases at V and 2 bases at J, with 15 bases in the middle. CDR3 length: 15 residues. Looked up from germline, CDR1 is LNHDA and CDR2 is SQIVND (reference sequence).

This clonotype was counted only a few times. V is TRBV12-5 and J is TRBJ2-7; 9 bases match TRBD1. The CDR3 has 12 residues. Trimming took 6 bases from V and 3 from J; bases not matched to a gene: 0. Germline lookup yields CDR1 LGHNT and CDR2 FRNRAP. CDR3 amino acids: CASGGQGYEQYF. DNA for the CDR3: TGTGCTAGTGGGGGACAGGGCTACGAGCAGTACTTC.

This clonotype was counted ten times or more. The chain is built from TRBV7-9 and TRBJ1-5; D is unclear. Trimming took 1 base from V and 3 from J, leaving 7 bases between them. The CDR3 runs 14 residues. From germline, CDR1 is SEHNR and CDR2 FQNEAQ (reference sequence). Here the CDR3 reads CASSLGTPNQPQHF. For the CDR3, the DNA is TGTGCCAGCAGCTTAGGGACCCCCAATCAGCCCCAGCATTTT. Supplemented by reference TRBV7-9 and TRBJ1-5, the full variable domain reads DTGVSQNPRHKITKRGQNVTFRCDPISEHNRLYWYRQTLGQGPEFLTYFQNEAQLEKSRLLSDRFSAERPKGSFSTLEIQRTEQGDSAMYLCASSLGTPNQPQHFGDGTRLSIL.

The rearrangement joins TRBV3-1 to TRBJ2-3; 9 bases agree with TRBD2. V shed 6 bases and J 2 bases; nucleotides not matched to a gene: 12. The CDR3 has 17 amino acids. Germline V lookup: CDR1 LGHDT, CDR2 YNNKEL (reference sequence). The CDR3 spells CASRDSGGPSVTDTQYF. The CDR3 nucleotides read TGTGCCAGCAGAGATAGCGGGGGCCCCAGCGTCACAGATACGCAGTATTTT.

About this clonotype: At one end the junction does not follow the germline gene, possibly because of a read error. The V call is TRBV7-2, the J call TRBJ1-1; D unresolved. In germline, CDR1 is SGHTA, CDR2 FQGNSA. CDR3 length: 13 amino acids. The CDR3: CVSSPGPNTEAFF. CDR3 nucleotides: TGTGTCAGCAGCCCCGGACCAAACACTGAAGCTTTCTTT.

This clonotype has a handful of counts. The chain combines TRBV7-6 with TRBJ1-1; 10 bases fit TRBD1. Germline V lookup: CDR1 SGHVS, CDR2 FNYEAQ. The CDR3 extends over 14 amino acids. V gave up 5 bases and J gave up 4 bases; unmatched junction bases: 4. The CDR3 DNA sequence: TGTGCCAGCAGCGTGACAGGGGGCCTCACTGAAGCTTTCTTT. Amino acids: CASSVTGGLTEAFF.

This clonotype was found many times. The chain links TRBV4-3 to TRBJ1-1; D possibly corresponds to TRBD1 (5 bases). From germline, CDR1 is LGHNA and CDR2 YSLEER. The CDR3 totals 14 residues. The V end was cut by 0 bases, the J end by 6 bases, with 11 bases between. Written as DNA, the CDR3 is TGCGCCAGCAGCCAAGATCGGGGGAGGCCTGAAGCTTTCTTT. Residues: CASSQDRGRPEAFF.

This clonotype was detected many times. The chain is built from TRBV5-4 and TRBJ2-3; 12 bases map to TRBD2. V was clipped by 2 bases and J by 5 bases; unmatched bases: 6. CDR3 length equals 16 residues. Germline-derived CDR1 and CDR2 are SGHNT and YYREEE (reference sequence). CDR3 amino acids: CASSFQTSGGRDTQYF. CDR3 nucleotides: TGTGCCAGCAGCTTCCAGACTAGCGGGGGTCGAGATACGCAGTATTTT.

J is TRBJ2-7 and V is TRBV2; 10 positions match TRBD1. This CDR3 spans 15 amino acids. J was trimmed by 4 bases and V by 10 bases; bases with no gene match: 13. Germline V lookup: CDR1 SNHLY, CDR2 FYNNEI. The CDR3 sequence: CATLSPRQGAYEQYF. The CDR3 DNA sequence: TGTGCCACCCTCTCGCCTCGACAGGGGGCTTACGAGCAGTACTTC.

This clonotype showed up many times. The chain links TRBV7-9 to TRBJ2-7; 9 nucleotides align to TRBD1. Germline CDR1 and CDR2: SEHNR and FQNEAQ (reference sequence). CDR3 length: 15 residues. The trim removed 4 bases at V and 5 bases at J, leaving 9 bases unmatched. The CDR3 DNA sequence: TGTGCCAGCAGCTCCTCGGGGACAGGGATCCACGAGCAGTACTTC. As protein: CASSSSGTGIHEQYF.

The chain carries TRBV21-1 and TRBJ2-7; the D call in the table, TRBD1, was not verified against the DNA. TRBV21-1 is given as a pseudogene. The CDR3 runs 15 residues. CDR3: CASSKEGGLSYEQYF. CDR3 DNA sequence: TGTGCCAGCAGCAAAGAGGGCGGACTCTCCTACGAGCAGTACTTC.

On this clonotype itself: This may be a read error, as it is one base from a much larger clone. The chain is built from TRBV11-2 and TRBJ1-5; D remains ambiguous. This CDR3 is built from 13 residues. Germline CDR1 and CDR2: SGHAT and FQNNGV. CDR3 DNA sequence: TGTGCCAGCAGCTTTGCTAGCGATCAGCCCCAGCATTTT. Translating it yields CASSFASDQPQHF.

There are a few counts of this clonotype. J is TRBJ2-7 and V is TRBV6-1; 10 nucleotides align to TRBD2. Germline CDR1 MNHNS, CDR2 SASEGT. CDR3 length: 14 amino acids. V gave up 6 bases and J gave up 4 bases; unmatched junction bases: 6. CDR3 sequence reads: CASSSSGGEYEQYF. CDR3 nucleotides: TGTGCCAGCAGCTCCAGCGGGGGGGAATACGAGCAGTACTTC.

This chain links TRBV30 with TRBJ2-7; no clear D. The CDR3 has 12 residues. Germline CDR1 reads GTSNPN; CDR2 reads SVGIG (reference sequence). V gave up 0 bases and J gave up 2 bases, with 5 bases separating them. The CDR3 sequence is CAWSVSAYEQYF. CDR3 in DNA: TGTGCCTGGAGTGTATCCGCCTACGAGCAGTACTTC.

V is TRBV27 and J is TRBJ1-1; D is possibly TRBD1 (5 bases). Looked up from germline, CDR1 is MNHEY and CDR2 is SMNVEV (reference sequence). Deletions cut 7 bases from V and 1 base from J, with 16 bases between. CDR3 length equals 15 residues. CDR3 residues: CASKSQGRPNTEAFF. DNA of the CDR3: TGTGCCAGCAAATCCCAGGGCAGGCCGAACACTGAAGCTTTCTTT.

This clonotype was recorded at least ten times. The chain couples TRBV5-4 to TRBJ2-2, with 7 bases identical to TRBD1. The V gene end was trimmed by 5 bases and the J gene end by 1 base; junction bases not matched to a gene: 5. The CDR3 totals 15 residues. The germline gives CDR1 SGHNT, CDR2 YYREEE (reference sequence). The CDR3: CASRTGQKNTGELFF. The CDR3 nucleotides read TGTGCCAGCAGGACGGGACAGAAGAACACCGGGGAGCTGTTTTTT.

This chain joins TRBV20-1 and TRBJ2-5; D may be TRBD2 (6 bases). The germline V gene has CDR1 DFQATT and CDR2 SNEGSKA (reference sequence). Trimming cost V 6 bases and J 5 bases, with 19 bases left between them. The CDR3 sequence is 14 residues long. This CDR3 is CSATLLAGGETQYF. CDR3 bases: TGCAGTGCCACGTTACTAGCTGGGGGGGAGACCCAGTACTTC.

This clonotype was picked up a small number of times. The V call is TRBV6-6, the J call TRBJ1-3; D is uncertain. The CDR3 has 15 amino acids. Germline assignment: CDR1 MNHNY and CDR2 SVGAGI (reference sequence). V lost 6 bases and J lost 3, with 15 bases in between. CDR3 protein: CASSLPAGNGNTIYF. DNA of the CDR3: TGTGCCAGCAGCCTCCCCGCGGGGAATGGAAACACCATATATTTT.

Many counts were recorded for this clonotype. This chain joins TRBV7-9 and TRBJ2-5, with D unresolved. The CDR3 covers 14 residues. Germline CDR1 is SEHNR and CDR2 is FQNEAQ (reference sequence). Trimming left V 5 bases short and J 1 base short, with 11 bases between. The CDR3 DNA follows: TGTGCCAGCAGCCCAGAGGCAGGCCAAGAGACCCAGTACTTC. Protein sequence: CASSPEAGQETQYF. The whole variable domain, filled in from reference TRBV7-9 and TRBJ2-5, reads DTGVSQNPRHKITKRGQNVTFRCDPISEHNRLYWYRQTLGQGPEFLTYFQNEAQLEKSRLLSDRFSAERPKGSFSTLEIQRTEQGDSAMYLCASSPEAGQETQYFGPGTRLLVL.

At least ten counts were recorded for this clonotype. J is TRBJ1-6 and V is TRBV29-1; D is ambiguous. This CDR3 comprises 14 residues. Germline loops: CDR1 SQVTM, CDR2 ANQGSEA. V gave up 5 bases and J gave up 8 bases, with 16 bases separating them. This CDR3 is CSVQEGLGHSPLHF. CDR3 nucleotide sequence: TGCAGCGTTCAGGAAGGCCTAGGTCATTCACCCCTCCACTTT.

The rearrangement joins TRBV14 to TRBJ1-3, with D possibly matching TRBD1 (6 bases). This CDR3 spans 17 amino acids. V dropped 5 bases and J dropped 4 bases, with 21 bases sitting between them. CDR1 SGHDN and CDR2 FVKESK come from the germline V gene. Here the CDR3 DNA reads TGTGCCAGCAGCGCACAACGGGGGCCCGCTAGAGGAAACACCATATATTTT. It codes for CASSAQRGPARGNTIYF.

This clonotype was counted a few times. The chain joins TRBV15 to TRBJ2-7; D may be TRBD1 (6 bases). Germline V gives CDR1 LNHNV, CDR2 YYDKDF (reference sequence). The CDR3 has 15 residues. Trimming stripped 5 bases from V and 0 bases from J, with 14 bases between. The CDR3 reads CATSPNYRDSYEQYF. CDR3 DNA sequence: TGTGCCACCAGCCCCAATTACAGGGACTCCTACGAGCAGTACTTC.

This clonotype appeared many times. This chain joins TRBV18 and TRBJ1-5; a weak D match, TRBD1 (5 bases). V was cut by 3 bases and J by 7 bases, with 13 bases left in between. Germline values: CDR1 KGHSH, CDR2 LQKENI. The CDR3 runs to 14 residues. The CDR3 spells CASSPGTGLQPQHF. The CDR3, as DNA: TGTGCCAGCTCACCGGGAACAGGCCTACAGCCCCAGCATTTT.

This clonotype was found a few times. The chain's CDR3 is CASSLPGQGNEKLFF. The CDR3 DNA follows: TGTGCCAGCAGCCTCCCGGGACAGGGGAATGAAAAACTGTTTTTT. The chain recombines TRBV7-9 with TRBJ1-4; 10 bases align to TRBD1. The germline CDR1 and CDR2 sequences are SEHNR and FQNEAQ (reference sequence). V lost 5 bases and J lost 5; bases outside the gene matches: 5. The CDR3 is 15 amino acids.

The rearrangement links TRBV5-4 to TRBJ1-5; no reliable D call. Germline CDR1 is SGHNT and CDR2 is YYREEE (reference sequence). Trimming stripped 5 bases from V and 4 bases from J, with 16 bases between. CDR3 size: 15 residues. The CDR3, as DNA: TGTGCCAGCAGTCCGGGCCCAGGACGTAATCAGCCCCAGCATTTT. Protein product: CASSPGPGRNQPQHF.

This clonotype came up many times. This chain links TRBV5-1 with TRBJ1-1, with 11 bases fitting TRBD1. The CDR3 consists of 14 residues. Germline lookup yields CDR1 SGHRS and CDR2 YFSETQ. After removal of 4 bases from V and 4 bases from J, the junction contained 3 bases not matched to a gene. The CDR3 DNA sequence: TGCGCCAGCAGCAGGGGACAGGGGGGCACTGAAGCTTTCTTT. Encoded protein: CASSRGQGGTEAFF.

This clonotype has more than one count but fewer than ten. J is TRBJ2-3 and V is TRBV4-3, with TRBD2 as a possible D gene (7 bases). CDR1 is LGHNA, CDR2 YSLEER, per germline. V was trimmed by 1 base and J by 0 bases, leaving 20 bases between them. This CDR3 contains 19 residues. In DNA form, the CDR3 reads TGCGCCAGCAGCCAAGTTGGCAGAGGGGGGGTACCGAGCACAGATACGCAGTATTTT. It specifies CASSQVGRGGVPSTDTQYF.

This clonotype was counted only a few times. This chain uses TRBV7-2 with TRBJ1-1, with TRBD1 as a possible D gene (6 bases). Trimming cost V 2 bases and J 1 base, with 11 bases left between them. This CDR3 region has 15 residues. Germline CDR1 and CDR2: SGHTA and FQGNSA. The chain's CDR3 is CASSLMGGSNTEAFF. The CDR3 nucleotides read TGTGCCAGCAGCTTAATGGGGGGCTCGAACACTGAAGCTTTCTTT.

This clonotype was recorded a few times. V gene TRBV19 combines with J gene TRBJ2-2; D gene ambiguous. Looked up from germline, CDR1 is LNHDA and CDR2 is SQIVND (reference sequence). The V and J ends lost 3 bases and 4 bases respectively, with 9 bases between them. The CDR3 sequence is 14 residues long. Written as DNA, the CDR3 is TGTGCCAGTAGTATGGCTTCCGGCACCGGGGAGCTGTTTTTT. Residues: CASSMASGTGELFF. The full variable domain, completed using reference TRBV19 and TRBJ2-2, is DGGITQSPKYLFRKEGQNVTLSCEQNLNHDAMYWYRQDPGQGLRLIYYSQIVNDFQKGDIAEGYSVSREKKESFPLTVTSAQKNPTAFYLCASSMASGTGELFFGEGSRLTVL.

This clonotype came up many times. The chain carries TRBV19 and TRBJ2-7, with D maybe TRBD2 (5 bases). CDR3 length equals 11 residues. V shed 5 bases and J shed 7 bases, with 9 bases lying between them. Per germline, CDR1 LNHDA and CDR2 SQIVND (reference sequence). Written as DNA, the CDR3 is TGTGCCAGTAGTCCGGGGTGGGAGCAGTACTTC. Protein sequence: CASSPGWEQYF.